This TCR beta chain was obtained from a study of T cells in Graves' hyperthyroidism and ophthalmopathy (dated by TCRdb to about 2019). Some background on the complete study: Peripheral blood samples were taken at the time of initial diagnosis, prior to any treatment. A discovery cohort of approximately 97 patients, approximately 45 with Graves' ophthalmopathy and 57 with stable Graves' hyperthyroidism, was used to find distinguishing TCR V-J signatures. An independent validation cohort of about 20 hyperthyroidism patients and over 15 patients who later progressed to ophthalmopathy tested prospective prediction of ophthalmopathy. The 95 to 100 discovery patients were randomly divided into training and test sets at a 7:3 ratio. In addition, the study compared T-cell repertoires in thyroid tissue and in blood from five to seven Graves' hyperthyroidism patients. Once sampling was done, hyperthyroidism patients were given methimazole at a starting dose of 30 mg daily, whereas ophthalmopathy patients were given high-dose intravenous methylprednisolone. The paper reports TCR Vbeta CDR3 sequencing of over 130 peripheral blood samples: some 44 ophthalmopathy, some 80 hyperthyroidism and around 17 progressor patients. Here is what the overall study found, with its caveats: During validation, the model predicted progression to ophthalmopathy a median of approximately 7 months ahead of onset, with 70.59% sensitivity and roughly 72% specificity. Sample size was not statistically predetermined, and investigators were not blinded to group allocation. Blood samples also contained most of the expanded thyroid clonotypes (frequency above 0.001), which suggests that blood repertoires may reflect thyroid immune responses. A model built on a 13 V-J signature distinguished ophthalmopathy from stable hyperthyroidism, reaching 85% to 90% sensitivity and 81.08% specificity in cross-validation and 80%/75% in testing.

Stable Graves' hyperthyroidism was defined as no progression to ophthalmopathy during 18 months of follow-up. The hyperthyroidism patients were between 18 and 65 years old and newly diagnosed, with a disease duration of less than 2 months. Patients with uncontrolled infections, other autoimmune diseases, pregnancy or lactation were excluded. Diagnoses were based on clinical symptoms, serum thyroxine and TRAb, thyroid ultrasound and orbital computed tomography. Ficoll-Paque density gradient centrifugation was used to isolate PBMCs from about 10 ml of fresh peripheral blood. Total RNA was extracted with Trizol reagent, and quality was checked on an Agilent 2100 Bioanalyzer. Amplification of TCR beta CDR3 regions was carried out from RNA transcripts. The first round of RT-PCR for the TCR CDR3 was performed with the HTBI primer set and the Qiagen OneStep RT-PCR kit. The libraries were constructed in a second round of multiplex PCR and then size-selected and purified. Libraries were sequenced paired-end with 100 bp reads on an Illumina HiSeq2000. The authors' pipeline ran thus. Raw data were processed with SOAPnuke, discarding reads with adapters, uncalled bases, mean Phred below 15, or no exact constant-primer or identifier match. High-quality paired reads were merged using COPE v1.2.5, and each unique nucleotide sequence was defined as a clonotype. MiTCR v1.1 was used to align the clonotypes against IMGT TRBV, TRBD and TRBJ reference segments. Analysis was restricted to V-J combinations with a frequency above 0.0001, which covered roughly 99% of repertoires. The TCS score was defined as F50 (clonal expansion) divided by E x V (chaos), with BLOSUM62-based TCRdist calculated between CDR3 peptides within each V-J. Welch's t-statistics and random forest reduced roughly 500 V-J features to 13, which were used in a naive Bayes classifier (R e1071). Thyroid-blood repertoire similarity was quantified with the Morisita-Horn index. TCRdb reran the public reads through fastp at Q25 and MiXCR, keeping productive beta chains. Entries are consolidated by CDR3 protein sequence, retaining the most common genes and DNA. These V and J calls are TCRdb output, not the study's own analysis. Across this sample there are around 700,000 distinct CDR3 sequences, with over 35% seen only once. The ten largest clonotypes hold approximately 31% of the sample.

A remark on this clonotype: There is no known antigen for this receptor. No base-level quality is on record; no much larger clone is a single base apart.

The CDR3 runs 15 residues from the cysteine to the phenylalanine. This entry keeps only the CDR3 DNA: 45 bases, framed from base 1. Trimming takes 3 bases off V and 4 bases off J; junction bases not matched to a gene: 8. From the germline V gene, CDR1 is MGHDK and CDR2 is SYGVNS. The sequence joins TRBV25-1 to TRBJ1-2; 7 junctional bases match TRBD1. The TCR was taken from a woman in her forties with Graves' hyperthyroidism. Sequencing was done on a sample of blood. The CDR3 sequence is CASSDTTGMGYGYTF. The bases are TGTGCCAGCAGTGATACGACAGGGATGGGCTATGGCTACACCTTC.